These 26 T cell receptor beta chains originate from one sample sequenced in a study of brain T cells in children with intractable seizures. Time point: blood from clinic visit 5 months post-surgery; TSC patient then seizure free. Sequenced by immunoSEQ multiplex PCR; TCRdb stores in-frame clones only, minus some. The sample holds about 320,000 clones; nearly 95% are singletons and the top ten take roughly 5.7%. This material consisted of peripheral blood, taken more than 4 months after surgery. These receptors all come from a boy younger than two with tuberous sclerosis and intractable seizures.

The rearrangement links TRBV27 to TRBJ2-2, with 7 bases that match TRBD2. CDR1 and CDR2 (germline): MNHEY, SMNVEV (reference sequence). The junction had 7 bases not matched to a gene; V was cut back by 2 bases and J by 4 bases. The CDR3 length is 16 residues. The CDR3 here is CASSLSGELRTGELFF. CDR3 DNA: TGTGCCAGCAGTTTAAGCGGGGAGTTGCGCACCGGGGAGCTGTTTTTT.

The chain has TRBV6-6 and TRBJ1-1; 10 nucleotides line up with TRBD1. This CDR3 spans 13 amino acids. In germline, CDR1 is MNHNY, CDR2 SVGAGI (reference sequence). J gave up 7 bases and V 6 bases, and 5 bases lay outside the gene matches. CDR3 region: CASRKTGGNEAFF. CDR3 nucleotide sequence: TGTGCCAGCAGAAAGACAGGGGGCAATGAAGCTTTCTTT.

The chain joins TRBV19 to TRBJ2-2; 7 bases map to TRBD2. This CDR3 contains 13 residues. V lost 10 bases and J lost 1; bases outside the gene matches: 3. In germline, CDR1 is LNHDA, CDR2 SQIVND (reference sequence). The DNA for the CDR3 is TGTGCCACTCCTAGCGGGAACACCGGGGAGCTGTTTTTT. Its protein product is CATPSGNTGELFF.

This sequence joins TRBV6-6 and TRBJ2-1, with a tentative D call TRBD2 (5 bases). Trimming pared 8 bases from V and 9 bases from J, leaving 14 bases between. From germline, CDR1 is MNHNY and CDR2 SVGAGI (reference sequence). The CDR3 spans 12 residues. The CDR3 DNA sequence: TGTGCCAGCTGGGGTGGGAGCGTTGAGCAGTTCTTC. It is translated as CASWGGSVEQFF.

J is TRBJ1-1 and V is TRBV5-4; D might be TRBD1 (6 bases). Trimming removed 0 bases at V and 7 bases at J, with 13 bases between. CDR3 size: 14 residues. CDR1 is SGHNT and CDR2 is YYREEE in the germline V gene (reference sequence). The CDR3 spells CASSLATRQDEAFF. CDR3 in DNA: TGTGCCAGCAGCTTGGCGACGAGACAGGATGAAGCTTTCTTT.

CDR3 in DNA: TGTGCCAGCAGCTTCACGGCGAGCGTCAGCTACGAGCAGTACTTC. This translates into CASSFTASVSYEQYF. The V and J genes are TRBV5-4 and TRBJ2-7; D remains unclear. The V end lost 2 bases, the J end lost 3 bases, and 15 bases lay between the germline ends. The germline gives CDR1 SGHNT, CDR2 YYREEE (reference sequence). The CDR3 length is 15 residues.

The genes are TRBV3-1 (or the pseudogene TRBV3-2) and TRBJ2-5, with no clear D. The V gene lost 2 bases and the J gene lost 0 bases, with 1 base spanning the gap. Germline lookup yields CDR1 LGHDT and CDR2 YNNKEL (reference sequence). The CDR3 runs 12 residues. Here the CDR3 reads CASSQHQETQYF. The CDR3 DNA follows: TGTGCCAGCAGCCAACACCAAGAGACCCAGTACTTC.

The V and J genes are TRBV7-6 and TRBJ1-4, with D possibly TRBD1 on 6 matching bases. This CDR3 region has 14 residues. Germline lookup yields CDR1 SGHVS and CDR2 FNYEAQ. The V gene lost 7 bases and the J gene lost 6 bases, with 15 bases spanning the gap. CDR3 residues: CASNPGGLDEKLFF. As DNA, the CDR3 is TGTGCCAGCAACCCGGGGGGGCTCGATGAAAAACTGTTTTTT.

This clone was seen a single time. This chain connects TRBV7-8 to TRBJ2-7; D perhaps matches TRBD1 (5 bases). The V gene's germline CDR1 is SGHVS and CDR2 FQNEAQ. The CDR3 loop spans 12 amino acids. With 4 bases removed from V and 5 bases from J, the gap between germline ends came to 9 bases. This CDR3 is CASSSRVDEQYF. CDR3 bases: TGTGCCAGCAGCTCCAGGGTTGACGAGCAGTACTTC. Looking up the rest from reference TRBV7-8 and TRBJ2-7 gives the full variable domain: GAGVSQSPRYKVAKRGQDVALRCDPISGHVSLFWYQQALGQGPEFLTYFQNEAQLDKSGLPSDRFFAERPEGSVSTLKIQRTQQEDSAVYLCASSSRVDEQYFGPGTRLTVT.

This chain uses TRBV4-1 with TRBJ2-7, with no clear D. The germline V gene encodes CDR1 MGHRA and CDR2 YSYEKL. The CDR3 consists of 13 residues. V was clipped by 6 bases and J by 1 base, with 10 bases between them. This CDR3 is CASRSPLSYEQYF. The CDR3, as DNA: TGCGCCAGCAGGAGTCCGCTATCCTACGAGCAGTACTTC.

This clone has a handful of counts. The J gene is TRBJ2-1, the V gene TRBV7-2; no clear D gene. CDR1 and CDR2 (germline): SGHTA, FQGNSA. V shed 1 base and J shed 4 bases, with 11 bases lying between them. CDR3 length: 15 amino acids. This CDR3 is CASSLGLGGYNEQFF. The DNA of the CDR3 is TGTGCCAGCAGCTTAGGCCTAGGTGGTTACAATGAGCAGTTCTTC.

In its sample, this clone was seen a few times. The CDR3 DNA follows: TGCGCCAGCAGCTTCAGGGAAGGAGGACAGCCCCAGCATTTT. This sequence encodes CASSFREGGQPQHF. This chain connects TRBV5-1 to TRBJ1-5; TRBD1 might be the D (5 bases). CDR1 and CDR2 (germline): SGHRS, YFSETQ. V dropped 2 bases and J dropped 7 bases, with 13 bases sitting between them. The CDR3 is made up of 14 amino acids.

The J gene is TRBJ2-7, the V gene TRBV29-1; tentatively, D is TRBD1 or TRBD2 (6 bases each). Germline CDR1 SQVTM, CDR2 ANQGSEA. The CDR3 runs 13 residues. Trimming stripped 3 bases from V and 7 bases from J, with 16 bases between. The CDR3, as DNA: TGCAGCGTTGAGGGGGCCCTGGGGGGAGAGCAGTACTTC. This encodes CSVEGALGGEQYF.

The chain combines TRBV27 with TRBJ2-3, with D perhaps being TRBD1 or TRBD2 (5 bases each). CDR1 and CDR2 (germline): MNHEY, SMNVEV (reference sequence). This CDR3 spans 14 amino acids. Trimming shortened V by 6 bases and J by 2 bases, and 12 bases separated the two germline ends. CDR3 residues: CASRAGTHTDTQYF. The CDR3 coding sequence is TGTGCCAGCAGGGCCGGGACCCACACAGATACGCAGTATTTT.

The chain couples TRBV30 to TRBJ2-5; D perhaps matches TRBD1 (5 bases). The CDR3 extends over 15 amino acids. Germline assignment: CDR1 GTSNPN and CDR2 SVGIG (reference sequence). Trimming removed 1 base at V and 2 bases at J, with 14 bases between. CDR3 loop: CAWSGGHRDQETQYF. CDR3 bases: TGTGCCTGGAGTGGAGGACACCGCGATCAAGAGACCCAGTACTTC.

The chain is built from TRBV27 and TRBJ1-4; 10 nucleotides agree with TRBD1. The junction had 13 bases not matched to a gene; V was cut back by 5 bases and J by 10 bases. Germline assignment: CDR1 MNHEY and CDR2 SMNVEV (reference sequence). CDR3 size: 16 residues. CDR3 protein: CASSGRWDRGRGKLFF. The CDR3 DNA reads as TGTGCCAGCAGTGGCCGATGGGACAGGGGCCGGGGAAAACTGTTTTTT.

Only one count was recorded for this clone. The chain joins TRBV11-3 to TRBJ2-5, with TRBD2 matching over 10 bases. Germline V gene sequence: CDR1 SGHNT, CDR2 YENEEA. The CDR3 is made up of 18 amino acids. The J segment lost 5 bases and the V segment lost 0 bases, leaving 12 bases of the junction unmatched. As DNA, the CDR3 is TGTGCCAGCAGCTTAGAACTAGCGGGAAGATCTATGTCGGAGACCCAGTACTTC. The encoded protein is CASSLELAGRSMSETQYF.

The chain links TRBV7-9 to TRBJ2-7; TRBD2 might be the D (6 bases). Trimming cost V 0 bases and J 0 bases, with 9 bases left between them. Germline V gene sequence: CDR1 SEHNR, CDR2 FQNEAQ (reference sequence). The CDR3 spans 15 residues. The CDR3 here is CASSLARGGSYEQYF. CDR3 in DNA: TGTGCCAGCAGCTTAGCGAGGGGAGGCTCCTACGAGCAGTACTTC.

This clone was seen once. The chain couples TRBV2 to TRBJ2-7, with 15 nucleotides matching TRBD2. From germline, CDR1 is SNHLY and CDR2 FYNNEI. This CDR3 region has 16 residues. Germline trimming cut 6 bases from V and 3 bases from J; bases unmatched to any gene: 6. The DNA for the CDR3 is TGTGCCAGCAGGGGGACTAGCGGGGGGCCGTACTACGAGCAGTACTTC. The encoded protein is CASRGTSGGPYYEQYF.

This clone was counted a few times. V usage is TRBV4-2 and J usage is TRBJ1-1; D call uncertain. The CDR3 loop spans 15 amino acids. The V and J ends lost 0 bases and 3 bases respectively, with 11 bases between them. Germline V lookup: CDR1 LGHNA, CDR2 YNFKEQ. Here the CDR3 reads CASSQDTGRDTEAFF. The CDR3 coding sequence is TGTGCCAGCAGCCAAGATACCGGCCGGGACACTGAAGCTTTCTTT.

The V gene is TRBV14, the J gene TRBJ2-5; D could derive from TRBD1 or TRBD2 (5 bases each). Per germline, CDR1 SGHDN and CDR2 FVKESK. Trimming cost V 0 bases and J 7 bases, with 6 bases left between them. This CDR3 region has 12 residues. In DNA form, the CDR3 reads TGTGCCAGCAGCCAAGAGAGGGGGACCCAGTACTTC. Its translation is CASSQERGTQYF. Drawing the rest from reference TRBV14 and TRBJ2-5, the complete variable domain is EAGVTQFPSHSVIEKGQTVTLRCDPISGHDNLYWYRRVMGKEIKFLLHFVKESKQDESGMPNNRFLAERTGGTYSTLKVQPAELEDSGVYFCASSQERGTQYFGPGTRLLVL.

The rearrangement uses TRBV9 and TRBJ2-7, with a possible D match to TRBD2 (7 bases). V was pared by 4 bases and J by 1 base, with 30 bases between. Germline V gene sequence: CDR1 SGDLS, CDR2 YYNGEE. The CDR3 has 20 amino acids. For the CDR3, the DNA is TGTGCCAGCAGCCCTGAAGGGACACCGCGACTACGCGGGGGATCCTACGAGCAGTACTTC. It codes for CASSPEGTPRLRGGSYEQYF.

V gene TRBV7-9 combines with J gene TRBJ1-6; no clear D. In germline, CDR1 is SEHNR, CDR2 FQNEAQ (reference sequence). This CDR3 is 13 amino acids long. V lost 1 base and J lost 9, with 7 bases in between. The CDR3 bases are TGTGCCAGCAGCTTAGAATATGCTTCACCCCTCCACTTT. It yields the protein CASSLEYASPLHF.

The chain joins TRBV19 to TRBJ2-7, with 13 bases fitting TRBD2. There are 15 residues in the CDR3. V gave up 3 bases and J gave up 8 bases; unmatched junction bases: 7. The germline gives CDR1 LNHDA, CDR2 SQIVND (reference sequence). The CDR3 sequence: CASSMAGTSGNQQYF. CDR3 DNA: TGTGCCAGTAGTATGGCCGGGACTAGCGGGAACCAGCAGTACTTC.

J is TRBJ2-7 and V is TRBV18; possibly TRBD1 for D (7 bases). V lost 3 bases and J lost 4, with 16 bases in between. The CDR3 extends over 15 amino acids. Germline CDR1 KGHSH, CDR2 LQKENI. The CDR3 spells CASSPLGRGEYEQYF. The CDR3, as DNA: TGTGCCAGCTCACCTCTTGGCAGGGGGGAATACGAGCAGTACTTC.

The chain links TRBV7-9 to TRBJ1-5; D call uncertain. Deletions cut 3 bases from V and 5 bases from J, with 5 bases between. The CDR3 has 12 residues. Germline CDR1 and CDR2: SEHNR and FQNEAQ (reference sequence). CDR3 amino acids: CASSFLDQPQHF. CDR3 in DNA: TGTGCCAGCAGCTTCCTAGATCAGCCCCAGCATTTT.